This T cell receptor beta chain appears in the sequencing data of a study of blood T cell repertoires in COVID-19. Study information: From the United States, Italy and Spain came samples of acute and convalescent COVID-19.

Germline V CDR1 and CDR2: MNHNY, SVGAGI (reference sequence). V was clipped by 0 bases and J by 4 bases; unmatched bases: 4. This CDR3 has 16 amino acids. The cohort comprised adults aged roughly 18 to 90 years residing in about 25 US areas. Each participant's cohort was designated according to participant-reported clinical history. As originally analysed: Amplification of reference gene primers provided the estimated nucleated cell counts. The method was immunoSEQ multiplex PCR; TCRdb's version includes in-frame clones alone and lacks a portion of them. V, J and clone size were drawn from that table, and D and trimming were deduced from the DNA. The sample records 200,000 to 250,000 clones, approximately 90% being singletons.

The material sequenced was PBMCs or T cells enriched from blood (not recorded which). The J gene is TRBJ2-1, the V gene TRBV6-6; 9 nucleotides match TRBD2. The sequence came from a woman in her thirties with acute COVID-19. CDR3 in DNA: TGTGCCAGCAGTTACTCGGGCGGGGGGGTTTACAATGAGCAGTTCTTC. This codes for CASSYSGGGVYNEQFF.